This TCR beta chain was recovered during a study of OX40 agonist ivuxolimab in advanced cancers. Study-level points and caveats: Averaging showed that CD8+ T cells had more expanded clones than CD4+ did. Low normalized T-cell clonal expansion was also seen in some nonresponders. Clonal expansion was seen in CD4+ and CD8+ blood T cells by week 6 at 0.1 to 3.0 mg/kg.

About this clone itself: Its antigen is unknown.

The repertoire was sequenced with immunoSEQ multiplex PCR; TCRdb's copy has only in-frame clones and lacks some. The sample shows 15,000 to 20,000 clones, around 82% of them seen only once. The CDR3 has 16 amino acids. V gave up 0 bases and J gave up 2 bases, with 11 bases separating them. Germline-derived CDR1 and CDR2 are SGHNT and YENEEA. This chain joins TRBV11-3 and TRBJ2-1; a weak D match, TRBD2 (5 bases). The sample in question was CD4+ or CD8+ T cells sorted from blood, obtained in a trial of the OX40 agonist ivuxolimab. The source is an adult with an advanced solid tumor such as melanoma, head and neck, liver or kidney cancer. The CDR3 DNA follows: TGTGCCAGCAGCTTAGAGCTGGGAGTGGCCTACAATGAGCAGTTCTTC. Amino acids: CASSLELGVAYNEQFF.